These T cell receptor beta chains were read from a single sample in a study of T cell repertoires in cytomegalovirus infection. TCRdb recomputed calls from the reads with MiXCR, one row per CDR3 protein. The sample comprises roughly 340,000 distinct CDR3 sequences, just under 30% of which are singletons, and 20% rests with the top ten. These receptors are not linked to any known antigen. Sequenced material: cultured PBMCs, taken from culture after CMV antigen stimulation. All receptors come from a human donor in good health (CMV status not recorded). Some clones in this sample may be carry-over from other donors' samples. Each CDR3 is given with its conserved first and last residue. Each record gives: V gene, J gene, clone size, D gene, CDR3 protein, CDR3 DNA. A D gene is named only where the DNA matches it firmly. Clone size is given for some rows only: seen once, a few or many times, or a class if the clone is expanded.

TRBV7-3	TRBJ2-1	NA	NA	CASSFTTDNEQFF	TGTGCCAGCAGCTTTACGACAGACAATGAGCAGTTCTTC
TRBV7-6	TRBJ1-3	few	NA	CASSLIHGLGGNTIYF	TGTGCCAGCAGCTTAATTCACGGCCTGGGAGGAAACACCATATATTTT
TRBV7-2	TRBJ2-4	NA	NA	CASTPDRNIQYF	TGTGCCAGCACCCCGGACAGAAACATTCAGTACTTC
TRBV6-6	TRBJ1-5	NA	NA	CASTPRVPGPQHF	TGTGCCAGCACCCCCAGGGTTCCTGGGCCCCAGCATTTT
TRBV7-8	TRBJ2-7	few	TRBD2	CASSSLKRGRYEQYF	TGTGCCAGCAGCTCTTTGAAGCGGGGGAGGTACGAGCAGTACTTC
TRBV5-1	TRBJ1-3	few	NA	CASSLTYPGNTIYF	TGCGCCAGCAGCTTAACCTACCCTGGAAACACCATATATTTT
TRBV28	TRBJ1-1	few	NA	CASNPRGRGSTEAFF	TGTGCCAGCAACCCCCGAGGGAGAGGTAGCACTGAAGCTTTCTTT
TRBV6-2/TRBV6-3	TRBJ2-1	NA	TRBD2	CASSYAAGLAGVLSYNEQFF	TGTGCCAGCAGTTACGCAGCGGGACTAGCGGGAGTCCTATCCTACAATGAGCAGTTCTTC
TRBV4-1	TRBJ2-5	NA	NA	CASSQGYPGRAPSETQYF	TGCGCCAGCAGCCAAGGCTATCCGGGCAGGGCTCCTTCCGAGACCCAGTACTTC
TRBV7-2	TRBJ1-5	few	NA	CASSLVGGGDQPQHF	TGTGCCAGCAGCTTAGTCGGTGGCGGCGATCAGCCCCAGCATTTT
TRBV7-2	TRBJ1-1	few	NA	CASSLVSGTQNTEAFF	TGTGCCAGCAGCTTAGTATCTGGGACGCAGAACACTGAAGCTTTCTTT
TRBV29-1	TRBJ1-1	NA	NA	CSVEGRSMNTEAFF	TGCAGCGTTGAAGGGCGGTCCATGAACACTGAAGCTTTCTTT
TRBV24-1	TRBJ2-1	NA	NA	CATSARGPYNEQFF	TGTGCCACCAGTGCCCGGGGGCCGTACAATGAGCAGTTCTTC
TRBV5-1	TRBJ1-3	NA	NA	CASSGGDSGNTIYF	TGCGCCAGCAGCGGTGGGGACTCTGGAAACACCATATATTTT
TRBV7-3	TRBJ1-1	NA	NA	CASSTTRGTEAFF	TGTGCCAGCAGCACTACGCGGGGAACTGAAGCTTTCTTT
TRBV7-2	TRBJ2-7	few	NA	CASSLRWGKDYEQYF	TGTGCCAGCAGCTTAAGGTGGGGCAAAGACTACGAGCAGTACTTC
TRBV5-1	TRBJ2-3	NA	NA	CASSRERTDTQYF	TGCGCCAGCAGCAGGGAACGCACAGATACGCAGTATTTT
TRBV7-9	TRBJ2-1	few	TRBD1	CASSLEGAGNEQFF	TGTGCCAGCAGCTTAGAGGGGGCCGGAAATGAGCAGTTCTTC